This TCR beta chain was identified in a study of blood T cell repertoires in COVID-19. CDR1 and CDR2 from the germline V gene are MNHEY and SMNVEV (reference sequence). This CDR3 contains 16 residues. V lost 4 bases, J lost 3 bases, and 15 bases lay in between. Produced via immunoSEQ multiplex PCR; TCRdb's table is partial and in-frame only. The repertoire holds approximately 260,000 clones, with 75% to 90% as singletons. This chain uses TRBV27 with TRBJ2-2; possible D gene TRBD2, 6 bases. The clonotype originates from a woman in her sixties or seventies with acute or convalescent COVID-19. The sequencing input was peripheral blood. CDR3 in DNA: TGTGCCAGCAGTTCGCCGTCCCGGGGGTACACCGGGGAGCTGTTTTTT. Translating gives CASSSPSRGYTGELFF.